This T cell receptor (beta chain) was documented in a study of blood T cell repertoires in COVID-19. Study at large: Material from acute and convalescent COVID-19 was sourced from the United States, Italy and Spain. T cells, B-cell-depleted T cells, or PBMCs provided the cDNA or gDNA that served as material.

Original data processing: Amplification from reference gene primers served as the basis for estimated nucleated cell counts. Profiled with immunoSEQ multiplex PCR; TCRdb holds only in-frame clones, not every one. That table is the source of V, J and clone size, and D and trimming were worked out from the DNA. This repertoire shows under 150,000 clones, over 80% found once; its top ten account for about 2.5%. The sequence came from a man aged 45-65 years with active COVID-19. The sequencing input was peripheral blood.

CDR3 sequence reads: CASSSRTGYQPQHF. The CDR3 DNA sequence: TGTGCCAGCAGCTCAAGGACAGGGTATCAGCCCCAGCATTTT. The rearrangement uses TRBV7-2 and TRBJ1-5; 8 bases are a match to TRBD1. Germline V gives CDR1 SGHTA, CDR2 FQGNSA. The V and J ends lost 4 bases and 5 bases, in that order; junction bases with no gene match: 4. The CDR3 consists of 14 residues.